The rows below give T cell receptor beta chains drawn from one sample of a study of shared clonotypes between healthy human individuals. Method: immunoSEQ multiplex PCR; TCRdb's copy keeps in-frame clones and lacks some. In the table there are about 2,200,000 clones, about 93% of which are singletons. What was sequenced was naive CD8+ T cells from PBMCs. The receptors were sampled from a man between 18 and 29 years old in good health. Some clones in this sample may be carry-over from other donors' samples. Each CDR3 is given with its conserved first and last residue. A D gene is named only where the DNA matches it firmly. Rows may omit the clone size; those that give it use once, few, many or a size class.

CASSEWQGAPYEQYF	TGTGCCAGCAGCGAGTGGCAGGGGGCCCCCTACGAGCAGTACTTC	TRBD1	TRBJ2-7	-	TRBV7-3
CASSISRMNEQFF	TGTGCCAGCAGCATCAGCCGGATGAATGAGCAGTTCTTC	-	TRBJ2-1	-	TRBV28
CASSTSWDRGFNEQFF	TGTGCCAGCAGTACTAGTTGGGACAGGGGCTTTAATGAGCAGTTCTTC	TRBD1	TRBJ2-1	-	TRBV28
CASPDRSSGANVLTF	TGTGCCAGCCCTGACCGGAGCTCTGGGGCCAACGTCCTGACTTTC	-	TRBJ2-6	-	TRBV6-1
CASSVGPGQAYEQYF	TGTGCCAGCAGCGTAGGTCCGGGACAGGCCTACGAGCAGTACTTC	TRBD1	TRBJ2-7	-	TRBV9
CSVGPDRGRELFF	TGCAGCGTTGGACCCGACAGGGGCCGGGAGCTGTTTTTT	TRBD1	TRBJ2-2	-	TRBV29-1
CASTPRGGSLGYTF	TGTGCCAGTACTCCGAGGGGGGGAAGCCTTGGCTACACCTTC	-	TRBJ1-2	once	TRBV19
CSVRLGTANTEAFF	TGCAGCGTCCGTTTAGGGACAGCGAACACTGAAGCTTTCTTT	TRBD1	TRBJ1-1	-	TRBV29-1
CATRGSDGGETQYF	TGTGCCACCAGGGGGAGCGATGGGGGCGAGACCCAGTACTTC	-	TRBJ2-5	-	TRBV15
CASSENKWGRAEAFF	TGTGCCAGCAGTGAAAATAAGTGGGGACGGGCTGAAGCTTTCTTT	-	TRBJ1-1	once	TRBV6-1
CASSYSRVSSSYEQYF	TGTGCCAGCAGTTATTCCCGGGTCTCGAGCTCCTACGAGCAGTACTTC	-	TRBJ2-7	-	TRBV6-5